A selection of T cell receptor beta chains follows, all from one sample in a study of a mutant IDH1 vaccine in newly diagnosed glioma. Sequenced by immunoSEQ multiplex PCR; TCRdb stores in-frame clones only, minus some. The sample holds roughly 57,000 clones, 70% to 90% seen once. These TCRs are of unknown antigen specificity. The material was PBMCs, obtained from a glioma patient whose treatment included an IDH1 peptide vaccine. The source is a man aged 40-49 years with glioma. Both conserved end residues are trimmed from each CDR3. The order of the fields is V gene, J gene, CDR3 protein.

V gene: TRBV5-1; J gene: TRBJ1-1; CDR3 protein: ASSLNQGAYTEAF
V gene: TRBV7-9; J gene: TRBJ1-2; CDR3 protein: ASSPDRVYGYT
V gene: TRBV27; J gene: TRBJ2-6; CDR3 protein: ASSVFAAYGANVLT
V gene: TRBV5-8; J gene: TRBJ2-5; CDR3 protein: ASSLGTGGEETQY
V gene: TRBV30; J gene: TRBJ1-2; CDR3 protein: AWSVLMEASVTYGYT
V gene: TRBV4-2; J gene: TRBJ2-2; CDR3 protein: ASSQEVGNTGELF
V gene: TRBV27; J gene: TRBJ1-2; CDR3 protein: ASSPTGGAGYGYT
V gene: TRBV4-3; J gene: TRBJ2-7; CDR3 protein: ASSQELGTSYEQY
V gene: TRBV2; J gene: -; CDR3 protein: ASKEGGQGIYEQY
V gene: TRBV25-1; J gene: TRBJ2-2; CDR3 protein: ASRGSGRGGTGELF
V gene: TRBV5-1; J gene: TRBJ2-3; CDR3 protein: ASSAGTQDTQY
V gene: TRBV5-4; J gene: TRBJ1-1; CDR3 protein: ASSLPHLQGAAEAF
V gene: TRBV7-9; J gene: TRBJ1-5; CDR3 protein: ASSAGQTGNQPQH
V gene: TRBV5-8; J gene: TRBJ1-1; CDR3 protein: ASSLDAGGNTEAF
V gene: TRBV7-2; J gene: TRBJ2-2; CDR3 protein: ASTRAWGSTGELF
V gene: TRBV5-1; J gene: TRBJ1-4; CDR3 protein: ASSPRDMREKLF
V gene: TRBV19; J gene: TRBJ2-7; CDR3 protein: ASSIQGGSYEQY
V gene: TRBV2; J gene: TRBJ1-1; CDR3 protein: ASREDRGGTEAF
V gene: TRBV11-2; J gene: TRBJ2-7; CDR3 protein: ASSLGPGCEQY
V gene: TRBV25-1; J gene: TRBJ1-2; CDR3 protein: ASSELGGAGYGYT
V gene: TRBV5-1; J gene: TRBJ2-1; CDR3 protein: ASSNSGGGNEQF
V gene: TRBV19; J gene: TRBJ2-1; CDR3 protein: ASRGRTSGNYEQF
V gene: TRBV6-4; J gene: TRBJ2-1; CDR3 protein: ASSDSGGGINEQF
V gene: TRBV5-8; J gene: TRBJ2-3; CDR3 protein: ASSLFQGIADTQY
V gene: TRBV2; J gene: TRBJ1-2; CDR3 protein: ASSPNYGYT
V gene: TRBV4-1; J gene: TRBJ2-7; CDR3 protein: ASSQEGGVKQY
V gene: TRBV2; J gene: TRBJ1-1; CDR3 protein: ASRLSMNTEAF
V gene: TRBV7-6; J gene: TRBJ2-2; CDR3 protein: ASSGWGDNGELF
V gene: TRBV27; J gene: TRBJ2-2; CDR3 protein: ASSPNSGIPGELF
V gene: TRBV7-8; J gene: TRBJ1-6; CDR3 protein: ASSLDEGRGSPLH
V gene: TRBV10-2; J gene: TRBJ1-1; CDR3 protein: ASSPGRVNTEAF
V gene: TRBV6-5; J gene: TRBJ1-1; CDR3 protein: ASSVGAIGLSF
V gene: TRBV5-1; J gene: TRBJ1-2; CDR3 protein: ASSPGTGSLVGGYT
V gene: TRBV6-1; J gene: TRBJ1-5; CDR3 protein: ASSEAQGRNQPQH
V gene: TRBV28; J gene: TRBJ2-6; CDR3 protein: ASSKPRGRTSGANVLT
V gene: TRBV4-1; J gene: TRBJ2-5; CDR3 protein: ASSQDLGGYQETQY
V gene: TRBV7-2; J gene: TRBJ1-1; CDR3 protein: ASSLSLRTNTEAF
V gene: TRBV4-2; J gene: TRBJ2-2; CDR3 protein: ASSQVGTGPTGELF
V gene: TRBV27; J gene: TRBJ2-1; CDR3 protein: ASRVTSGIPISYNEQF
V gene: TRBV6-6; J gene: TRBJ2-7; CDR3 protein: ASSQLAGYEQY
V gene: TRBV7-8; J gene: TRBJ1-2; CDR3 protein: ASSLGVLGQSSGYGYT
V gene: TRBV10-3; J gene: TRBJ2-3; CDR3 protein: AISESDRSFSTDTQY
V gene: TRBV30; J gene: TRBJ1-1; CDR3 protein: AWTGDMNTEAF
V gene: TRBV19; J gene: TRBJ2-1; CDR3 protein: ASSMDRVGNEQF
V gene: TRBV15; J gene: TRBJ1-5; CDR3 protein: ATSSQRSFRNQPQH
V gene: TRBV27; J gene: TRBJ2-1; CDR3 protein: ASSSSSYNEQF
V gene: TRBV5-6; J gene: TRBJ2-1; CDR3 protein: ASSLGPFAYNEQF
V gene: TRBV5-1; J gene: TRBJ2-7; CDR3 protein: ASSTFGQGNYEQY
V gene: TRBV19; J gene: TRBJ2-5; CDR3 protein: ASSIASGGQETQY
V gene: TRBV10-1; J gene: TRBJ2-5; CDR3 protein: ASRRDRQETQY
V gene: TRBV27; J gene: TRBJ2-1; CDR3 protein: ASSPNTPNRGDEQF
V gene: TRBV6-4; J gene: TRBJ1-2; CDR3 protein: ASRRDSLNYGYT
V gene: TRBV7-9; J gene: TRBJ1-1; CDR3 protein: ASSWGLGTEAF
V gene: TRBV27; J gene: TRBJ2-1; CDR3 protein: ASSLLAISSYNEQF
V gene: TRBV28; J gene: TRBJ1-5; CDR3 protein: ASLTGQGVVQPQH
V gene: TRBV28; J gene: TRBJ2-4; CDR3 protein: ASSLTGQGTKNIQY
V gene: TRBV4-2; J gene: TRBJ1-2; CDR3 protein: ASSPRLGSNYGYT
V gene: TRBV6-1; J gene: TRBJ1-6; CDR3 protein: ASSGPGQKSPLH
V gene: TRBV6-5; J gene: TRBJ1-2; CDR3 protein: ASSYSGGSHYGYT
V gene: TRBV5-4; J gene: TRBJ2-7; CDR3 protein: ASSLGLATYEQY